This TCR beta chain stems from a study of blood T cell repertoires in COVID-19. Study background: Sources were T cells, B-cell-depleted T cells, or PBMCs; the material itself was cDNA or gDNA.

Original handling: For nucleated cells, counts were estimated from reference gene primer amplification. Assay used: immunoSEQ multiplex PCR; TCRdb lists only in-frame clones, some missing. V and J calls plus clone size are reproduced from that table; the DNA served to infer D and trimming. Among approximately 20,000 clones listed, about nine tenths were seen once. The sample consisted of peripheral blood. The receptor's source is a man between 45 and 60 years old with active COVID-19.

CDR3 sequence reads: CASSNRDREKLFF. DNA for the CDR3: TGTGCCAGTAGTAACCGGGACAGGGAAAAACTGTTTTTT. V is TRBV19 and J is TRBJ1-4, with TRBD1 identical over 8 bases. Germline V lookup: CDR1 LNHDA, CDR2 SQIVND (reference sequence). This CDR3 is built from 13 residues. The junction had 3 bases not matched to a gene; V was cut back by 4 bases and J by 8 bases.